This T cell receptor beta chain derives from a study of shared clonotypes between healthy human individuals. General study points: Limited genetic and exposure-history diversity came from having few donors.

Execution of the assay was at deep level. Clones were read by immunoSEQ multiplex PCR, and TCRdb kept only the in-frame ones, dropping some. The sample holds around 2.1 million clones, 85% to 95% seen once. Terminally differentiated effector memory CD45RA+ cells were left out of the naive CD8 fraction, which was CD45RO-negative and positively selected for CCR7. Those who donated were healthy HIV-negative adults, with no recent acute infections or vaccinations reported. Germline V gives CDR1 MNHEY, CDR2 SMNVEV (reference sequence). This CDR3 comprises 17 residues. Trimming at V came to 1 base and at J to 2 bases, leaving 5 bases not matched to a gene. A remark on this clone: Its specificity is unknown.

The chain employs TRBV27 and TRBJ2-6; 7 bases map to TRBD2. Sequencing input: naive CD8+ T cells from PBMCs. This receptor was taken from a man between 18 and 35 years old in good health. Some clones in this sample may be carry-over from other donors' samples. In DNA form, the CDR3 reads TGTGCCAGCAGTTTATATGGGGGGAGGGCTGGGGCCAACGTCCTGACTTTC. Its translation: CASSLYGGRAGANVLTF.